A single sample is the source of the 31 T cell receptor beta chains below, sequenced in a study of T-cell reconstitution after alpha-beta-depleted transplantation in children. Preparation of the TCRbeta library was carried out with unique molecular identifiers. TCRdb redid the calling of the PCR reads with MiXCR, one entry per CDR3 protein. Of some 200,000 distinct CDR3 sequences in the sample, approximately 9.7% were seen once. The sequencing here drew on PBMCs from the stem cell graft donor, taken from the stem cell graft. The receptor set was obtained from a human donor who donated a stem cell graft to a child with SCID.

On this clonotype itself: A read error may produce the germline difference seen at one junction end. The CDR3, as DNA: TGCGCCAGCAGTCAACAGGGAGGGGGCACTCAGCCCCATCATTTT. It encodes CASSQQGGGTQPHHF. V usage is TRBV5-1 and J usage is TRBJ1-5; 7 bases match TRBD1. The CDR3 totals 15 residues. Germline values: CDR1 SGHRS, CDR2 YFSETQ.

This clonotype was found many times. V gene TRBV15 combines with J gene TRBJ1-4; no clear D. This CDR3 is 16 amino acids long. Germline CDR1 reads LNHNV; CDR2 reads YYDKDF (reference sequence). V was cut by 1 base and J by 3 bases, with 12 bases left in between. The chain's CDR3 is CATSRGTAGANEKLFF. Written as DNA, the CDR3 is TGTGCCACCAGCAGAGGGACCGCGGGTGCTAATGAAAAACTGTTTTTT.

This clonotype was seen ten or more times. This chain uses TRBV6-2 or TRBV6-3 with TRBJ1-1; D gene unclear. Germline V gene lookup returns CDR1 MNHEY and CDR2 SVGEGT. V dropped 2 bases and J dropped 6 bases, with 13 bases sitting between them. CDR3 length: 14 amino acids. Here the CDR3 DNA reads TGTGCCAGCAGTTACCCCTCTAAGGGATCTGAAGCTTTCTTT. Translating gives CASSYPSKGSEAFF.

This clonotype occurred many times. The chain couples TRBV12-3 or TRBV12-4 to TRBJ2-1; 9 bases line up with TRBD1. CDR3 length: 14 residues. Unmatched junction bases numbered 8, after V lost 6 bases and J lost 8 bases. The CDR3 DNA is TGTGCCAGCAGAGCCGGGACAGGGAAAGATGAGCAGTTCTTC. It translates to CASRAGTGKDEQFF.

This clonotype came up many times. The genes are TRBV12-3 or TRBV12-4 and TRBJ1-1; D ambiguous. This CDR3 contains 13 residues. Trimming removed 4 bases from V and 3 bases from J, with 9 bases in between. In nucleotides, the CDR3 is TGTGCCAGCAGTTATCTCCCGGACACTGAAGCTTTCTTT. Protein: CASSYLPDTEAFF.

Many counts were recorded for this clonotype. This chain connects TRBV9 to TRBJ2-1; 7 nucleotides line up with TRBD1. V dropped 4 bases and J dropped 3; count of bases not matched to a gene: 7. The germline gives CDR1 SGDLS, CDR2 YYNGEE. This CDR3 spans 15 amino acids. Here the CDR3 DNA reads TGTGCCAGCAGCACATCGACAGGGCTCTACAATGAGCAGTTCTTC. It is translated as CASSTSTGLYNEQFF.

In this sample, this clonotype turned up many times. V is TRBV13 and J is TRBJ1-1; weak D call: TRBD1 (5 bases). Germline V gene sequence: CDR1 PRHDT, CDR2 FYEKMQ (reference sequence). The CDR3 spans 12 residues. The ends were cut back, 4 bases at V and 4 bases at J, with 7 bases in the middle. Written as DNA, the CDR3 is TGTGCCAGCAGCTCAGGGCTCACTGAAGCTTTCTTT. Protein sequence: CASSSGLTEAFF.

This clonotype has just a few counts. The rearrangement links TRBV6-1 to TRBJ1-2, with D possibly matching TRBD1 (5 bases). This CDR3 region has 17 residues. Germline V gives CDR1 MNHNS, CDR2 SASEGT. V lost 7 bases, J lost 0 bases, and 21 bases lay in between. The CDR3 nucleotides are TGTGCCAGCATTCCCCGGCAGGGCGTCCGGTCTAACTATGGCTACACCTTC. Residues: CASIPRQGVRSNYGYTF.

This sequence joins TRBV20-1 and TRBJ2-1, with 10 positions matching TRBD2. With 2 bases clipped from V and 4 bases from J, the junction kept 8 bases outside the gene matches. The CDR3 runs to 16 residues. Germline V CDR1 and CDR2: DFQATT, SNEGSKA (reference sequence). DNA for the CDR3: TGCAGTGCTAGAAGCCCTAGCGGGGGATCATACAATGAGCAGTTCTTC. As protein: CSARSPSGGSYNEQFF.

This clonotype was seen at least ten times. The V and J genes are TRBV20-1 and TRBJ2-5; D possibly corresponds to TRBD2 (5 bases). The CDR3 contains 14 residues. CDR1 is DFQATT, CDR2 SNEGSKA, per germline (reference sequence). Trimming shortened V by 6 bases and J by 1 base, and 15 bases separated the two germline ends. The CDR3 DNA reads TGCAGTGCCATTCATGGTGCGGGCCAAGAGACCCAGTACTTC. Translated, it gives CSAIHGAGQETQYF.

This clonotype has at least ten counts. The V gene is TRBV19, the J gene TRBJ2-5, with a possible D match to TRBD1 (6 bases). The V and J ends lost 9 bases and 4 bases respectively, with 15 bases between them. Germline CDR1 and CDR2: LNHDA and SQIVND (reference sequence). This CDR3 spans 13 amino acids. The CDR3 loop is CASGLRGGETQYF. For the CDR3, the DNA is TGTGCCAGCGGACTCAGGGGTGGAGAGACCCAGTACTTC.

This clonotype showed up just a few times. This chain links TRBV27 with TRBJ2-7; D possibly corresponds to TRBD2 (5 bases). Germline CDR1 and CDR2: MNHEY and SMNVEV (reference sequence). This CDR3 has 14 residues. Trimming cost V 5 bases and J 7 bases, with 18 bases left between them. CDR3 coding DNA: TGTGCCAGCAGTCCACGCCGCAGGACTTGGGAGCAGTACTTC. It is translated as CASSPRRRTWEQYF.

This clonotype has a count of ten or more. The rearrangement uses TRBV21-1 and TRBJ2-7; TRBD2, the table's D call, was not compared with the DNA. TRBV21-1 is flagged as a pseudogene. The CDR3 is made up of 15 amino acids. CDR3 bases: TGTGCCAGCAGCTTTAGGGCGACTAGCGGGGATTGGCAGTACTTC. It is translated as CASSFRATSGDWQYF.

This clonotype was found many times. The CDR3 here is CASSLAWNRLNTGELFF. CDR3 coding DNA: TGCGCCAGCAGCTTGGCCTGGAACAGATTGAACACCGGGGAGCTGTTTTTT. The genes are TRBV5-1 and TRBJ2-2; D uncertain. Germline V gives CDR1 SGHRS, CDR2 YFSETQ. Trimming removed 0 bases from V and 1 base from J, with 13 bases in between. The CDR3 consists of 17 residues.

This clonotype appeared many times. The V and J genes are TRBV6-1 and TRBJ2-7; D is perhaps TRBD2 (5 bases). V shed 8 bases and J shed 1 base, with 6 bases lying between them. The CDR3 consists of 11 residues. From germline, CDR1 is MNHNS and CDR2 SASEGT. CDR3 amino acids: CASRDSYEQYF. DNA of the CDR3: TGTGCCAGCCGGGATTCCTACGAGCAGTACTTC.

By proportion, this clonotype is medium-sized. The V call is TRBV20-1, the J call TRBJ2-1, with 8 bases identical to TRBD2. Germline trimming cut 6 bases from V and 4 bases from J; bases unmatched to any gene: 8. The CDR3 extends over 14 amino acids. Germline CDR1 DFQATT, CDR2 SNEGSKA (reference sequence). CDR3 sequence: CSASSGGEYNEQFF. CDR3 in DNA: TGCAGTGCCTCGAGCGGGGGAGAATACAATGAGCAGTTCTTC.

This clonotype was seen ten or more times. This rearrangement joins TRBV5-1 to TRBJ1-6; TRBD1 is a possible D gene (5 bases). Germline values: CDR1 SGHRS, CDR2 YFSETQ. The CDR3 consists of 16 residues. Trimming stripped 4 bases from V and 7 bases from J, with 18 bases between. CDR3 protein: CASSRDQATLNSPLHF. In nucleotides, the CDR3 is TGCGCCAGCAGCCGGGACCAGGCAACGCTGAATTCACCCCTCCACTTT. Complete variable domain (other parts from reference TRBV5-1 and TRBJ1-6): KAGVTQTPRYLIKTRGQQVTLSCSPISGHRSVSWYQQTPGQGLQFLFEYFSETQRNKGNFPGRFSGRQFSNSRSEMNVSTLELGDSALYLCASSRDQATLNSPLHFGNGTRLTVT.

Points on this clonotype: Given a much more abundant clone one base away, this may be a read error. The genes are TRBV5-4 and TRBJ2-7; no clear D gene. Germline loops: CDR1 SGHNT, CDR2 YYREEE (reference sequence). The CDR3 is 12 residues long. CDR3 region: CASSFGPRELYF. The CDR3 bases are TGTGCCAGCAGCTTCGGACCCCGCGAGCTGTACTTC.

Concerning this clonotype itself: A much bigger clone sits one base away, suggesting this may be a read error. The chain recombines TRBV7-2 with TRBJ2-3, with a weak D call TRBD1 (6 bases). This CDR3 spans 15 amino acids. Per the germline V gene, CDR1 is SGHTA and CDR2 is FQGNSA. In DNA, the CDR3 is TGTGCCTCCAAACAGGGAAGGATTCCCACAGGTACGCAGTATTTT. Its translation: CASKQGRIPTGTQYF.

The sample holds many counts of this clonotype. The chain recombines TRBV7-2 with TRBJ2-7; D perhaps matches TRBD2 (5 bases). The CDR3 has 14 amino acids. Per germline, CDR1 SGHTA and CDR2 FQGNSA. Trimming removed 5 bases at V and 2 bases at J, with 13 bases between. CDR3 amino acids: CASSPRILAYEQYF. In nucleotides, the CDR3 is TGTGCCAGCAGCCCCCGAATACTAGCCTACGAGCAGTACTTC.

This clonotype was counted many times. The V and J genes are TRBV7-2 and TRBJ2-7; D tentatively fits TRBD1 or TRBD2 (5 bases each). Germline-derived CDR1 and CDR2 are SGHTA and FQGNSA. CDR3 length: 14 amino acids. The V gene lost 5 bases and the J gene lost 2 bases, with 13 bases spanning the gap. In DNA, the CDR3 is TGTGCCAGCAGCCAGGGACCCAACCCCTACGAGCAGTACTTC. This codes for CASSQGPNPYEQYF.

This clonotype was observed at least ten times. V usage is TRBV6-5 and J usage is TRBJ1-6; D might be TRBD1 (6 bases). Deletions cut 2 bases from V and 6 bases from J, with 11 bases between. Germline CDR1 and CDR2: MNHEY and SVGAGI. The CDR3 spans 15 residues. The CDR3 sequence: CASSYGQRSNSPLHF. The DNA of the CDR3 is TGTGCCAGCAGTTACGGACAGAGATCTAATTCACCCCTCCACTTT.

This clonotype appeared many times. This chain uses TRBV5-1 with TRBJ1-2; D gene uncertain. V was pared by 1 base and J by 0 bases, with 7 bases between. This CDR3 has 14 residues. The germline gives CDR1 SGHRS, CDR2 YFSETQ. DNA for the CDR3: TGCGCCAGCAGCTTGTTAGAAGCTAACTATGGCTACACCTTC. It specifies CASSLLEANYGYTF. The entire variable domain, with the rest obtained from reference TRBV5-1 and TRBJ1-2, is as follows: KAGVTQTPRYLIKTRGQQVTLSCSPISGHRSVSWYQQTPGQGLQFLFEYFSETQRNKGNFPGRFSGRQFSNSRSEMNVSTLELGDSALYLCASSLLEANYGYTFGSGTRLTVV.

This clonotype was counted a single time. V is TRBV19 and J is TRBJ1-5; D may be TRBD1 (6 bases). Between the trimmed V and J ends, which lost 3 bases and 1 base, there was a span of 13 bases. This CDR3 has 16 residues. Germline CDR1 and CDR2: LNHDA and SQIVND (reference sequence). CDR3 nucleotide sequence: TGTGCCAGTAGTATCCCGGGCAGGGGAAGCAATCAGCCCCAGCATTTT. Protein: CASSIPGRGSNQPQHF. The complete variable domain, with remaining parts taken from reference TRBV19 and TRBJ1-5, reads DGGITQSPKYLFRKEGQNVTLSCEQNLNHDAMYWYRQDPGQGLRLIYYSQIVNDFQKGDIAEGYSVSREKKESFPLTVTSAQKNPTAFYLCASSIPGRGSNQPQHFGDGTRLSIL.

This clonotype was recorded at least ten times. The CDR3 sequence is CASSYTGEGSYNEQFF. In nucleotides, the CDR3 is TGTGCCAGCAGTTACACGGGGGAAGGCTCCTACAATGAGCAGTTCTTC. The genes are TRBV6-2 or TRBV6-3 and TRBJ2-1, with D possibly matching TRBD2 (6 bases). The CDR3 consists of 16 residues. Germline V gene lookup returns CDR1 MNHEY and CDR2 SVGEGT. Trimming took off 2 bases at V and 0 bases at J, with 11 bases between the two ends.

This clonotype was detected ten times or more. V gene TRBV6-1 combines with J gene TRBJ2-7; either TRBD1 or TRBD2 may supply D (5 bases each). The V end lost 2 bases, the J end lost 5 bases, and 13 bases lay between the germline ends. This CDR3 has 14 residues. Per the germline V gene, CDR1 is MNHNS and CDR2 is SASEGT. The CDR3, as DNA: TGTGCCAGCAGTGAAAAAGGGGACGCCGACGAGCAGTACTTC. The encoded protein is CASSEKGDADEQYF.

The V call is TRBV6-1, the J call TRBJ2-3, with TRBD2 identical over 10 bases. CDR3 length equals 15 residues. Germline assignment: CDR1 MNHNS and CDR2 SASEGT. The V segment lost 0 bases and the J segment 6 bases; nucleotides outside the gene matches: 3. CDR3 protein: CASSEASGGPDTQYF. The CDR3 region has the DNA TGTGCCAGCAGTGAAGCTAGCGGGGGGCCCGATACGCAGTATTTT.

In this sample, this clonotype turned up many times. The chain employs TRBV3-1 and TRBJ1-2; tentatively, D is TRBD1 (5 bases). CDR3 length: 16 amino acids. V lost 0 bases, J lost 0 bases, and 11 bases lay in between. The germline gives CDR1 LGHDT, CDR2 YNNKEL (reference sequence). In DNA form, the CDR3 reads TGTGCCAGCAGCCAAGATTGGGGGGTGTCTAACTATGGCTACACCTTC. Residues: CASSQDWGVSNYGYTF.

Ten or more counts support this clonotype. This sequence joins TRBV12-3 or TRBV12-4 and TRBJ2-1; 13 nucleotides align to TRBD2. The junction had 10 bases not matched to a gene; V was cut back by 5 bases and J by 9 bases. The CDR3 consists of 16 residues. The CDR3 DNA reads as TGTGCCAGCAGTCCAGGACTAGCGGGGGCCAGGGGTGAGCAGTTCTTC. Encoded protein: CASSPGLAGARGEQFF.

This clonotype was counted many times. For the CDR3, the DNA is TGTGCCAGCAGTCTAAAGGGACAGACAAGGGGCTACACCTTC. Residues: CASSLKGQTRGYTF. This chain links TRBV6-1 with TRBJ1-2; 7 nucleotides line up with TRBD1. Unmatched junction bases numbered 11, after V lost 5 bases and J lost 8 bases. Germline-derived CDR1 and CDR2 are MNHNS and SASEGT. The CDR3 covers 14 residues.

This clonotype was detected many times. This chain joins TRBV21-1 and TRBJ2-2; the table's D gene call, TRBD1, was not cross checked with the DNA. TRBV21-1 counts as a pseudogene. CDR3 length equals 17 residues. CDR3 sequence reads: CASRPPGHETGAGELFF. The CDR3 DNA sequence: TGTGCCAGCAGGCCCCCGGGACACGAAACTGGGGCCGGGGAGCTGTTTTTT.